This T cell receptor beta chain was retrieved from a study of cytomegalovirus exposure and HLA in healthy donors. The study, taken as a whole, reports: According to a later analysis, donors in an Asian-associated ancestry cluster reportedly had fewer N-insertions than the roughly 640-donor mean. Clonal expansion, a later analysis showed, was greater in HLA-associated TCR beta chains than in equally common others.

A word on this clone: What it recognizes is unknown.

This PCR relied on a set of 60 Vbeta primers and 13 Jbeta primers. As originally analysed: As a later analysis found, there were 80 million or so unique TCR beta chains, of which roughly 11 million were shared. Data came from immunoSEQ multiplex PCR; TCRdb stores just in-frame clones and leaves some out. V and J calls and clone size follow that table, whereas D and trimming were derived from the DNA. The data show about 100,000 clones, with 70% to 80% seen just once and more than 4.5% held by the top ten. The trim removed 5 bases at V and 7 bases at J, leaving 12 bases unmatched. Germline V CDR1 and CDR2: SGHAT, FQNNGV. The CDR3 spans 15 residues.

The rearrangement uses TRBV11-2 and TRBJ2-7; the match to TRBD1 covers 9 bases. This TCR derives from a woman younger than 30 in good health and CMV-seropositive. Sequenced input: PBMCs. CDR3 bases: TGTGCCAGCAGCGAAACGGGACAGGGCATCGGGGAGCAGTACTTC. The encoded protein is CASSETGQGIGEQYF.